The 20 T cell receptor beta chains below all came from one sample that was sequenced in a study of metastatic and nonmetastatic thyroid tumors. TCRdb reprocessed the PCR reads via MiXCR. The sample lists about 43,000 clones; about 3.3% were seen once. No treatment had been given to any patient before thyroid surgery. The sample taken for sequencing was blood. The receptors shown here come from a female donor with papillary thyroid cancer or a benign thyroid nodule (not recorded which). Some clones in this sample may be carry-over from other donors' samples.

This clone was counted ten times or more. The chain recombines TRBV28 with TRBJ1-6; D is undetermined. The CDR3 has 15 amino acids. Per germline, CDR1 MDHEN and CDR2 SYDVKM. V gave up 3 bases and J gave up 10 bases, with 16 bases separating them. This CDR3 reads CASSFGEGFRSPLHF. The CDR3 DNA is TGTGCCAGCAGTTTCGGGGAGGGCTTTCGGTCACCCCTCCACTTT.

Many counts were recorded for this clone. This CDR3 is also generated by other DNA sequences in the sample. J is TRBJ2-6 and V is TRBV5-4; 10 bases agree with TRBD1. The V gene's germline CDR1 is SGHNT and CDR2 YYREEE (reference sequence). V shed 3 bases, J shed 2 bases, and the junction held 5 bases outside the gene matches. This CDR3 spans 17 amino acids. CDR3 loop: CASSYLDRGPGANVLTF. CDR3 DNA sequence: TGTGCCAGCAGCTACCTAGACAGGGGGCCTGGGGCCAACGTCCTGACTTTC.

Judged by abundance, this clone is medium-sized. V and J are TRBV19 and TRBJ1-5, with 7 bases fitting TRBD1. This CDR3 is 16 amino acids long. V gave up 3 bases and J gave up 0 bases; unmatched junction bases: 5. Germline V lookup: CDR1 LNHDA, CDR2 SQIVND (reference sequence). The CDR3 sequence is CASSMRDSYSNQPQHF. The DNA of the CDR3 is TGTGCCAGTAGTATGAGGGACAGCTATAGCAATCAGCCCCAGCATTTT.

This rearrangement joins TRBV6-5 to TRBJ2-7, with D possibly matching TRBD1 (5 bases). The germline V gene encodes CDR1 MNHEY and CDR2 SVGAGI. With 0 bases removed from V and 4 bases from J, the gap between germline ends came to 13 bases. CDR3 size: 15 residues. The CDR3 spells CASSYSTGQGYEQYF. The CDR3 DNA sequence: TGTGCCAGCAGTTACTCGACGGGTCAGGGATACGAGCAGTACTTC.

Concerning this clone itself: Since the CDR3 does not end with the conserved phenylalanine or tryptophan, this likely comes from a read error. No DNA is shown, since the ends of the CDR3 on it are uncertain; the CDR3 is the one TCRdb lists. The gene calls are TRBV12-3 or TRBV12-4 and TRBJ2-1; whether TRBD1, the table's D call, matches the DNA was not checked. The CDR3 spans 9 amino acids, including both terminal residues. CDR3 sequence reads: CASILAGGV.

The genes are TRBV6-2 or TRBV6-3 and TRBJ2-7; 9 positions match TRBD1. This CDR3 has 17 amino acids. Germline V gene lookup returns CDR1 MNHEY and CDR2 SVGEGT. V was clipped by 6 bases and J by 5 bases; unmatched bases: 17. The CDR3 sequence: CASRHSTTGTGFNEQYF. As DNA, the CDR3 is TGTGCCAGCAGACACTCGACCACAGGGACAGGGTTTAACGAGCAGTACTTC.

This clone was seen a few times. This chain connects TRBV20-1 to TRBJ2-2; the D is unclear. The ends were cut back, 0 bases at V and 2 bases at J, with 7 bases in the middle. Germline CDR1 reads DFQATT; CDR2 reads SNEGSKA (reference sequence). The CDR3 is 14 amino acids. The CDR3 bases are TGCAGTGCTAGAGATAACGGTAACACCGGGGAGCTGTTTTTT. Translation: CSARDNGNTGELFF.

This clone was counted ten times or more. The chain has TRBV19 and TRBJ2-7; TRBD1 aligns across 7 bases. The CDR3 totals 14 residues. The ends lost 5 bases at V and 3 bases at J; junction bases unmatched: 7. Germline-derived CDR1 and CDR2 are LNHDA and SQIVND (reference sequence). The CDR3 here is CASSPTGNLYEQYF. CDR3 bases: TGTGCCAGTAGTCCGACAGGGAACCTCTACGAGCAGTACTTC. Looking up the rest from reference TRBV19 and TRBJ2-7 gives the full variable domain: DGGITQSPKYLFRKEGQNVTLSCEQNLNHDAMYWYRQDPGQGLRLIYYSQIVNDFQKGDIAEGYSVSREKKESFPLTVTSAQKNPTAFYLCASSPTGNLYEQYFGPGTRLTVT.

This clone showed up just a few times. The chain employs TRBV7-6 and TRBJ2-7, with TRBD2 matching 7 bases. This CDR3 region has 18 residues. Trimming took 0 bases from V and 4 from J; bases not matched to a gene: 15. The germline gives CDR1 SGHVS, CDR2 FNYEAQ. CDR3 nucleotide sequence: TGTGCCAGCAGCTTAGCCGCGGGAGCTTTCTCAACCGATTACGAGCAGTACTTC. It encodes CASSLAAGAFSTDYEQYF. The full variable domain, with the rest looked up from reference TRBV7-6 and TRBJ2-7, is GAGVSQSPRYKVTKRGQDVALRCDPISGHVSLYWYRQALGQGPEFLTYFNYEAQQDKSGLPNDRFSAERPEGSISTLTIQRTEQRDSAMYRCASSLAAGAFSTDYEQYFGPGTRLTVT.

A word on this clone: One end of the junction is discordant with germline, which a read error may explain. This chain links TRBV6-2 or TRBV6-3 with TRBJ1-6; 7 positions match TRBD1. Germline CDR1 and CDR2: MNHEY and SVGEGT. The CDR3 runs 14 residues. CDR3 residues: CASIYTGEQSPFHF. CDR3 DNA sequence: TGTGCCAGCATTTACACAGGGGAACAGTCACCCTTCCACTTT.

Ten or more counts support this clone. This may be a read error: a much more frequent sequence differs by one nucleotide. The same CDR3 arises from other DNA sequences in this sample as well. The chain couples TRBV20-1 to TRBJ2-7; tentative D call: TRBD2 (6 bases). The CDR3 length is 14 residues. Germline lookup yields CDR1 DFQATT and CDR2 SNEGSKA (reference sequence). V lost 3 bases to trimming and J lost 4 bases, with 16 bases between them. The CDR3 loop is CSASLDGSSYEQYF. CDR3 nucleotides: TGCAGTGCTAGTTTGGACGGGAGCTCTTACGAGCAGTACTTC.

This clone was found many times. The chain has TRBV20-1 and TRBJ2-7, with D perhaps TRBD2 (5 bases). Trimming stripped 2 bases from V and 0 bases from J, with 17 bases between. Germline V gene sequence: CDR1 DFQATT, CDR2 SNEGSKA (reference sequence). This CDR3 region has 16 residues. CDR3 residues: CSARRRLALTSYEQYF. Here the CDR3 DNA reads TGCAGTGCTAGACGGAGGCTAGCTCTGACCTCCTACGAGCAGTACTTC.

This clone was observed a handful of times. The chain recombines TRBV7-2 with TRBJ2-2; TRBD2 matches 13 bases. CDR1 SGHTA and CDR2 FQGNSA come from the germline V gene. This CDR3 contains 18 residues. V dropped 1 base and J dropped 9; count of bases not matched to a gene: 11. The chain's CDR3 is CASSLGKRTSGRRRELFF. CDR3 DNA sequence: TGTGCCAGCAGCTTAGGGAAGAGGACTAGCGGGAGAAGAAGGGAGCTGTTTTTT.

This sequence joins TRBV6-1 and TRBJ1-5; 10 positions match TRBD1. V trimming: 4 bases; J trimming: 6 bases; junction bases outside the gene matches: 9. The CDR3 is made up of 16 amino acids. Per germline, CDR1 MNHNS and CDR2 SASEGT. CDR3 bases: TGTGCCAGCAGTGCTCAAAGGACAGGGGGAACTCAGCCCCAGCATTTT. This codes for CASSAQRTGGTQPQHF.

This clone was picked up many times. The CDR3 loop reads CSAPRRPNTEAFF. The CDR3 DNA follows: TGCAGTGCCCCCCGGCGGCCGAACACTGAAGCTTTCTTT. V and J are TRBV20-1 and TRBJ1-1, with no clear D. Germline loops: CDR1 DFQATT, CDR2 SNEGSKA (reference sequence). This CDR3 is built from 13 residues. The V and J ends lost 6 bases and 1 base respectively, with 12 bases between them.

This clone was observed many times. The CDR3, as DNA: TGTGCCAGCAGCTTGGGTAGCGACTACCAAGAGACCCAGTACTTC. Translation gives CASSLGSDYQETQYF. This chain connects TRBV5-6 to TRBJ2-5; a possible D gene is TRBD2 (5 bases). CDR3 length equals 15 residues. The germline V gene has CDR1 SGHDT and CDR2 YYEEEE. Trimming took off 0 bases at V and 0 bases at J, with 9 bases between the two ends.

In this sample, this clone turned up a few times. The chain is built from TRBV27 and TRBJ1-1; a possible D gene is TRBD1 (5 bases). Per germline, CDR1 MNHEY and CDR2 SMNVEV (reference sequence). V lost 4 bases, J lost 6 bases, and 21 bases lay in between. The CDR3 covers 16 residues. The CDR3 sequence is CASSWRAGRPWAEAFF. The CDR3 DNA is TGTGCCAGCAGTTGGCGGGCAGGGAGACCGTGGGCTGAAGCTTTCTTT.

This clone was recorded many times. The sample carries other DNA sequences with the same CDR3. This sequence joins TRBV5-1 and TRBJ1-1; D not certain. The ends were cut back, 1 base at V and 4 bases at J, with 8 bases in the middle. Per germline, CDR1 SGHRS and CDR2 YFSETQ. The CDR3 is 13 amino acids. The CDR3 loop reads CASSLLGGTEAFF. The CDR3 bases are TGCGCCAGCAGCTTGCTCGGTGGCACTGAAGCTTTCTTT.

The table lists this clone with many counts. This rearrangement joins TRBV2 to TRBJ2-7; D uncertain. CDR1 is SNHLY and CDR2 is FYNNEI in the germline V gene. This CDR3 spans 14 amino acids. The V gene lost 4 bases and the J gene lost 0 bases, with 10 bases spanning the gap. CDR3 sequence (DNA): TGTGCCAGCAGTGCGGCTCGGCGCTCCTACGAGCAGTACTTC. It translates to CASSAARRSYEQYF.

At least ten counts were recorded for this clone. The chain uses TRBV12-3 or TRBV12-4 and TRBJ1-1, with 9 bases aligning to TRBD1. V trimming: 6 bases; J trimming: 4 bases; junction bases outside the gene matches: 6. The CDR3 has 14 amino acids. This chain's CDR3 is CASSRTGVITEAFF. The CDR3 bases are TGTGCCAGCAGCCGGACAGGGGTAATCACTGAAGCTTTCTTT.